This T cell receptor beta chain was identified in a study of cytomegalovirus exposure and HLA in healthy donors. Overall study results and limits: There were 160 or so TCR beta chains listed as cytomegalovirus-associated.

The PCR was carried out with 60 Vbeta primers and 13 Jbeta primers. Original processing notes: A later analysis tallied tens of millions of unique TCR beta chains, around 10 million of them shared. The table came from immunoSEQ multiplex PCR; TCRdb's copy has only in-frame clones and leaves some out. That table gives V, J and clone size, and the DNA gave D and trimming. The repertoire has 80,000 to 100,000 clones, around 70% of them found once; the top ten carry around 20%. This CDR3 is built from 18 residues. Germline V gene lookup returns CDR1 SGHVS and CDR2 FNYEAQ. V lost 1 base and J 0 bases, leaving 13 bases between the germline ends. In the case of this clone: Its target is unknown.

Material: PBMCs. The source of this sequence is a man aged 25-45 years in good health and CMV-seropositive. The chain combines TRBV7-6 with TRBJ1-6; unclear D gene. CDR3 nucleotides: TGTGCCAGCAGCTTAGAGGCGGGCCCAAGCTCCTATAATTCACCCCTCCACTTT. Amino acids: CASSLEAGPSSYNSPLHF.